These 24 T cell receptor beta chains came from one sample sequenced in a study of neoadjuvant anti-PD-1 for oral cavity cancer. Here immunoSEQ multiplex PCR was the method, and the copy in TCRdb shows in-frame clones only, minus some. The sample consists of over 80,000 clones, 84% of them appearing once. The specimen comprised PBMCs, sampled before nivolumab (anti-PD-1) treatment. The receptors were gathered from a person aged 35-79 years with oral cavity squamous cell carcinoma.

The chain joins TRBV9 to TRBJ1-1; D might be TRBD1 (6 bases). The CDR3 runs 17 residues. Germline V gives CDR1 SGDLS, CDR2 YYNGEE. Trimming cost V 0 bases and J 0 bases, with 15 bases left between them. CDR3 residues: CASSVGGSAGVNTEAFF. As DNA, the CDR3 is TGTGCCAGCAGCGTAGGTGGTAGCGCAGGGGTGAACACTGAAGCTTTCTTT.

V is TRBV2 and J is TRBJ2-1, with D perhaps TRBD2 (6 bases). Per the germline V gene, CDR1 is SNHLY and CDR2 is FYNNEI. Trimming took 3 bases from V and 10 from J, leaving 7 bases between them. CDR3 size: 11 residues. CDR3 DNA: TGTGCCAGCAGTGATGGGGGGGAGCAGTTCTTC. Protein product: CASSDGGEQFF.

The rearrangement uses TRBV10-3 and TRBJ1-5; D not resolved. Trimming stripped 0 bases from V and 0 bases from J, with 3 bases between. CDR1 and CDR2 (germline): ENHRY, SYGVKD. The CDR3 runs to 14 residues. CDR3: CAISESGSNQPQHF. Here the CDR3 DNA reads TGTGCCATCAGTGAGTCAGGTAGCAATCAGCCCCAGCATTTT.

CDR3 sequence: CASSPLQGRTEAFF. In DNA, the CDR3 is TGTGCCAGCAGCCCACTACAGGGTCGAACTGAAGCTTTCTTT. The chain joins TRBV11-2 to TRBJ1-1; D might be TRBD1 (6 bases). Trimming shortened V by 5 bases and J by 5 bases, and 15 bases separated the two germline ends. The CDR3 has 14 residues. Looked up from germline, CDR1 is SGHAT and CDR2 is FQNNGV. Together with reference TRBV11-2 and TRBJ1-1, the CDR3 gives the full variable domain: EAGVAQSPRYKIIEKRQSVAFWCNPISGHATLYWYQQILGQGPKLLIQFQNNGVVDDSQLPKDRFSAERLKGVDSTLKIQPAKLEDSAVYLCASSPLQGRTEAFFGQGTRLTVV.

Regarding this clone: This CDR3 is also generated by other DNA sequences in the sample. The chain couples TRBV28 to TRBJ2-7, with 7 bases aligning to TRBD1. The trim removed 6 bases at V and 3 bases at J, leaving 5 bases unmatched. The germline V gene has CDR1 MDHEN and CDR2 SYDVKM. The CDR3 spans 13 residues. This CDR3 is CASRPQGSYEQYF. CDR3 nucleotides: TGTGCCAGCAGGCCACAGGGGAGCTACGAGCAGTACTTC.

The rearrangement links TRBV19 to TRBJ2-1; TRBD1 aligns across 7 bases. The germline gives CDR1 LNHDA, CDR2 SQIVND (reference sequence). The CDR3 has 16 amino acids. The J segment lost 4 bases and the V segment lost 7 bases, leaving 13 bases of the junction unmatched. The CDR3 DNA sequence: TGTGCCAGTAAGAGGGGGCTGGACATCAGTTACAATGAGCAGTTCTTC. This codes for CASKRGLDISYNEQFF. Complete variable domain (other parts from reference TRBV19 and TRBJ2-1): DGGITQSPKYLFRKEGQNVTLSCEQNLNHDAMYWYRQDPGQGLRLIYYSQIVNDFQKGDIAEGYSVSREKKESFPLTVTSAQKNPTAFYLCASKRGLDISYNEQFFGPGTRLTVL.

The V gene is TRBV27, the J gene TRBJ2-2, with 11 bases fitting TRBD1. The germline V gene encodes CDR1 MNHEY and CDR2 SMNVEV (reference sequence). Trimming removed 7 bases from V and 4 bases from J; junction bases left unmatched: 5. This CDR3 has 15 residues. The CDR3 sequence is CASIAGTGGTGELFF. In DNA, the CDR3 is TGTGCCAGCATTGCCGGGACAGGGGGCACCGGGGAGCTGTTTTTT.

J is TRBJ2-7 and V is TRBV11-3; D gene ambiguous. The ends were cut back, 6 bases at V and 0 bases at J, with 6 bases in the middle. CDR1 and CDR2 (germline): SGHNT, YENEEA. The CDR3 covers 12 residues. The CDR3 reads CASSGSSYEQYF. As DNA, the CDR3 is TGTGCCAGCAGTGGGTCCTCCTACGAGCAGTACTTC.

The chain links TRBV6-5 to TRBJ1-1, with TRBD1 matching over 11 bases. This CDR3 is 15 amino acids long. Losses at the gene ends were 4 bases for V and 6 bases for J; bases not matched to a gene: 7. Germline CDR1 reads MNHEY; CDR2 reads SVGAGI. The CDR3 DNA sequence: TGTGCCAGCAGTTCGTGGACAGGGGGCGACCCTGAAGCTTTCTTT. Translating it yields CASSSWTGGDPEAFF.

The CDR3 DNA reads TGTGCCAGCAGCCCATCCAGGGGACTAGCCAATGAGCAGTTCTTC. This gives the protein CASSPSRGLANEQFF. The chain combines TRBV5-5 with TRBJ2-1; 9 bases map to TRBD2. Trimming at V came to 4 bases and at J to 6 bases, leaving 8 bases not matched to a gene. Per the germline V gene, CDR1 is SGHKS and CDR2 is YYEKEE (reference sequence). This CDR3 has 15 amino acids.

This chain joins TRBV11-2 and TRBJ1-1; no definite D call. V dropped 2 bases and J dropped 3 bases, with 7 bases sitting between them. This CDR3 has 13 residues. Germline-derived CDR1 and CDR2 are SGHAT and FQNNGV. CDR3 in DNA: TGTGCCAGCAGCTTAACTGAATACACTGAAGCTTTCTTT. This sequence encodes CASSLTEYTEAFF.

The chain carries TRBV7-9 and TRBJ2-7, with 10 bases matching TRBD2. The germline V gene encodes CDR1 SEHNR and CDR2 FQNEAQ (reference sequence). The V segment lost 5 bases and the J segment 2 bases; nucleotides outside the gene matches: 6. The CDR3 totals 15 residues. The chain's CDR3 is CASSTGLATTYEQYF. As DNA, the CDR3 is TGTGCCAGCAGCACGGGACTAGCGACGACCTACGAGCAGTACTTC.

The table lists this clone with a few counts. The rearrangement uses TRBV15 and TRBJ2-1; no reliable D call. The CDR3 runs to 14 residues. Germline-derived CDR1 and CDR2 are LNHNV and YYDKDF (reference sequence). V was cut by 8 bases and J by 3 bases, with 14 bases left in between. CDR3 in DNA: TGTGCCACCCAATCCGTCGCCGTCTACAATGAGCAGTTCTTC. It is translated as CATQSVAVYNEQFF.

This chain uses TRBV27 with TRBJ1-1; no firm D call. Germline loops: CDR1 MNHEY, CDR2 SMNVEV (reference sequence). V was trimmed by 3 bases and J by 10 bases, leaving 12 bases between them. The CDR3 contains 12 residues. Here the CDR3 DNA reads TGTGCCAGCAGTTTGATGAAGGGTCCAGCTTTCTTT. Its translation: CASSLMKGPAFF.

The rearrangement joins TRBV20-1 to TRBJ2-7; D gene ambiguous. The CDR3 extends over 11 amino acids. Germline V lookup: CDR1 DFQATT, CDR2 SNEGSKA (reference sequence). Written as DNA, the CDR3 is TGCCTGGTCGACCACTCCGTCGGGCAGTACTTC. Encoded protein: CLVDHSVGQYF.

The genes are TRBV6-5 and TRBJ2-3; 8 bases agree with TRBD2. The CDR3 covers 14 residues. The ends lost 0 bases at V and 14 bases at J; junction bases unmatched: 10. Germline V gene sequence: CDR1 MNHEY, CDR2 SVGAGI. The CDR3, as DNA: TGTGCCAGCAGTTACTCGCGTCGGGAGGGGATCTGGTATTTT. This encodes CASSYSRREGIWYF.

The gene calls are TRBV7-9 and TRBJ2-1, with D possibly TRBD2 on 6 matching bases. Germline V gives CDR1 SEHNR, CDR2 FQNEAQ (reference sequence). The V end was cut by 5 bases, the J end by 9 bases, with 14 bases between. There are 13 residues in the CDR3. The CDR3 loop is CASSPRLEAEQFF. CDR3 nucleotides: TGTGCCAGCAGCCCCCGACTAGAGGCTGAGCAGTTCTTC.

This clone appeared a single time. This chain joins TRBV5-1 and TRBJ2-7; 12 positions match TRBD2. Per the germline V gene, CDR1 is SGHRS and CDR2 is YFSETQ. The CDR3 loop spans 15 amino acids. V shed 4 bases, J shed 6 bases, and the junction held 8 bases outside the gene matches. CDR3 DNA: TGCGCCAGCAGCCCGCCGGGACTAGCGGGTGGCGAGCAGTACTTC. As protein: CASSPPGLAGGEQYF.

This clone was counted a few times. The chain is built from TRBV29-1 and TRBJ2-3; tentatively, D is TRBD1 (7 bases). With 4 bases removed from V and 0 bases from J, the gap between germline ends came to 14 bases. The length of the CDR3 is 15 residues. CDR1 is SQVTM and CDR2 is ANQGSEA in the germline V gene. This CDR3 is CSVGQGLSSTDTQYF. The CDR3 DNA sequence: TGCAGCGTTGGACAGGGACTTTCTAGCACAGATACGCAGTATTTT.

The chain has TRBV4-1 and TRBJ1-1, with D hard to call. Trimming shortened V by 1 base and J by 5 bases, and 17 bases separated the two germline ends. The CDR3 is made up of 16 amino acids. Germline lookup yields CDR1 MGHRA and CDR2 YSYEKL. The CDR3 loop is CASSQGNGMSRTEAFF. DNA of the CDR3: TGCGCCAGCAGCCAAGGCAACGGGATGTCGCGGACTGAAGCTTTCTTT.

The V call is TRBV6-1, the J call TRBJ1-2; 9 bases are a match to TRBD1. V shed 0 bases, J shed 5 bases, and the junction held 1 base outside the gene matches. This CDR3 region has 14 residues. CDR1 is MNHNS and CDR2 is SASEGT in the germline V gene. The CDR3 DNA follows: TGTGCCAGCAGTGAAGCGGGGACAGGGTATGGCTACACCTTC. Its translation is CASSEAGTGYGYTF.

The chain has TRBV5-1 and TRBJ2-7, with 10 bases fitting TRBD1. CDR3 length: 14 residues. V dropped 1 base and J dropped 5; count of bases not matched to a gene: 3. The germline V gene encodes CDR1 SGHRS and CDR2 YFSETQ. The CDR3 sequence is CASSLRTGGDEQYF. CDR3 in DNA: TGCGCCAGCAGCTTGAGGACAGGGGGTGACGAGCAGTACTTC.

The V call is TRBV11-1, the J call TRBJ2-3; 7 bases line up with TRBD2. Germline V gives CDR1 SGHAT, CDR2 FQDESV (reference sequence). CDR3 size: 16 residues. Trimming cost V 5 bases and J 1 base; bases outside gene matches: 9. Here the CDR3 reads CASSAPLREGTDTQYF. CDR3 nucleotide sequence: TGTGCCAGCAGCGCACCTCTTCGGGAGGGCACAGATACGCAGTATTTT.

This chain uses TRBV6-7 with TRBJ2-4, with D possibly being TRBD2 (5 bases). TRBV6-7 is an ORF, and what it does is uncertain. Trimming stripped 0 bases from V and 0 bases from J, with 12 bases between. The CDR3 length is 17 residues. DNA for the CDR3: TGTGCCAGCAGTTACTCCGGGGTAATACTAGCCAAAAACATTCAGTACTTC. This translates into CASSYSGVILAKNIQYF.